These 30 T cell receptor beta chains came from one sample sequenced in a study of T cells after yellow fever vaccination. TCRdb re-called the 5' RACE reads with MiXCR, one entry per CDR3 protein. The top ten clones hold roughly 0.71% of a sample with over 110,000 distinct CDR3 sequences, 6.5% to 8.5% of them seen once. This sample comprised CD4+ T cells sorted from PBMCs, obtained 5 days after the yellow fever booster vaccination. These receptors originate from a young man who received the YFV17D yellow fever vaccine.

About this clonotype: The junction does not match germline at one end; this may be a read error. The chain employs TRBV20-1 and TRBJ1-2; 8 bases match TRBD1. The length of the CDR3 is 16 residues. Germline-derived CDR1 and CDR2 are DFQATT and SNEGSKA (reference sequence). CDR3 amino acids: CCARDWLDRAGYGYTF. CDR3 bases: TGCTGTGCTAGAGATTGGCTGGACAGGGCAGGCTATGGCTACACCTTC.

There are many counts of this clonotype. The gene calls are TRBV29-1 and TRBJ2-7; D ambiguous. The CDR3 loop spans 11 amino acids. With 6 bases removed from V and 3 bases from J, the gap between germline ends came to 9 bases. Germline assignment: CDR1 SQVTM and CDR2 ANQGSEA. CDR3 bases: TGCAGCGTGGGTCAGAGCTACGAGCAGTACTTC. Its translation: CSVGQSYEQYF.

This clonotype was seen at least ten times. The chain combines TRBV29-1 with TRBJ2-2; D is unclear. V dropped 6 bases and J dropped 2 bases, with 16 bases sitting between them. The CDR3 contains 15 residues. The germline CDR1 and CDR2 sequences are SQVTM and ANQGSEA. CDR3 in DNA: TGCAGCGTGACCAAGTACGACGGAAACACCGGGGAGCTGTTTTTT. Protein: CSVTKYDGNTGELFF.

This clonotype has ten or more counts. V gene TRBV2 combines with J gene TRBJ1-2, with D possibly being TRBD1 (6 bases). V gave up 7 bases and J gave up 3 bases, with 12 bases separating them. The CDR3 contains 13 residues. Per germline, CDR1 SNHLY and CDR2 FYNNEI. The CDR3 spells CASTAGVDYGYTF. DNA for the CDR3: TGTGCCAGCACTGCAGGGGTGGACTATGGCTACACCTTC.

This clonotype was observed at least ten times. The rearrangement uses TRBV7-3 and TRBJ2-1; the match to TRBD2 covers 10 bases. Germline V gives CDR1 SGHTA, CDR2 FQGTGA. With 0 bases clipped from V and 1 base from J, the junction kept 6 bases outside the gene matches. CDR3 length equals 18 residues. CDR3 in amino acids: CASSLTSGRSISYNEQFF. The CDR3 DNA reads TGTGCCAGCAGCTTAACTAGCGGGAGGTCTATATCCTACAATGAGCAGTTCTTC.

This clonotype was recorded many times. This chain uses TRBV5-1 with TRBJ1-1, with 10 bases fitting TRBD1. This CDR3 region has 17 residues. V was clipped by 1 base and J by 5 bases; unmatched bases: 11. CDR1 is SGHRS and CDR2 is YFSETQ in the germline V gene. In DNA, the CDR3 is TGCGCCAGCAGCTTGTCAACTGGACAGGGGGTTGGGACTGAAGCTTTCTTT. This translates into CASSLSTGQGVGTEAFF.

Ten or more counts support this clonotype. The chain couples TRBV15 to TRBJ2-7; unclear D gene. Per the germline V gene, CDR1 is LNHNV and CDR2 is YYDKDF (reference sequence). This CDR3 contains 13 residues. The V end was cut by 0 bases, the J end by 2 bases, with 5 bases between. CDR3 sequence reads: CATSRDLPYEQYF. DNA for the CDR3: TGTGCCACCAGCAGAGATCTCCCCTACGAGCAGTACTTC.

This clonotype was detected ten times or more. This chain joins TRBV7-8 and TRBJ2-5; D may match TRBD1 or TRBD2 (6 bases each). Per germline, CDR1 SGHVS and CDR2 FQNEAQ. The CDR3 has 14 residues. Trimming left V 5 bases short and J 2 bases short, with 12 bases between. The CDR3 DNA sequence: TGTGCCAGCAGCCTCCGGGGGCCTCAAGAGACCCAGTACTTC. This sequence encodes CASSLRGPQETQYF.

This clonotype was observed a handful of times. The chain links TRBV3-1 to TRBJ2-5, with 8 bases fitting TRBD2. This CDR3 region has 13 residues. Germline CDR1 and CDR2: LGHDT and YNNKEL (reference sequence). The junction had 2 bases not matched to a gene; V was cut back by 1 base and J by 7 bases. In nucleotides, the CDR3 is TGTGCCAGCAGCCAAGGACTAGCGATGACCCAGTACTTC. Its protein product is CASSQGLAMTQYF.

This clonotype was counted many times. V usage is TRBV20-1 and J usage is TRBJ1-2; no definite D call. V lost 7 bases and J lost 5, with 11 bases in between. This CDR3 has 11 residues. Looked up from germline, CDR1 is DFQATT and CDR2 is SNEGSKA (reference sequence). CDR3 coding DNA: TGCAGTGTCACGAACAGTTATGGCTACACCTTC. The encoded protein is CSVTNSYGYTF.

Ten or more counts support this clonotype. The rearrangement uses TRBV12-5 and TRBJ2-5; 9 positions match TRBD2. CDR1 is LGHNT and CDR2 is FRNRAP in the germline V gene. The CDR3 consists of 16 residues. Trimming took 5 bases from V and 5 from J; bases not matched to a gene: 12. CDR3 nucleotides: TGTGCTAGTGGTCCTGGGCTAGCGGGACGTGGGGAGACCCAGTACTTC. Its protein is CASGPGLAGRGETQYF. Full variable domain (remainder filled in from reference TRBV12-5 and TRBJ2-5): DARVTQTPRHKVTEMGQEVTMRCQPILGHNTVFWYRQTMMQGLELLAYFRNRAPLDDSGMPKDRFSAEMPDATLATLKIQPSEPRDSAVYFCASGPGLAGRGETQYFGPGTRLLVL.

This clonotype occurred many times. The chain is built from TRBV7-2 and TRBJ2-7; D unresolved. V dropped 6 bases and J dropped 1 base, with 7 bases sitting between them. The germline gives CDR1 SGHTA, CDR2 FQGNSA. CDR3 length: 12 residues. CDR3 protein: CASSSASYEQYF. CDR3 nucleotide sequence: TGTGCCAGCAGTTCAGCATCCTACGAGCAGTACTTC.

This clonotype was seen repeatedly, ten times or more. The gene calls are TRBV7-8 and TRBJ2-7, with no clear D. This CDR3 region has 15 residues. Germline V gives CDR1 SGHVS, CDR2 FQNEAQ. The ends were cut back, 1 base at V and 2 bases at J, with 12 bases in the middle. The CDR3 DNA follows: TGTGCCAGCAGCTTAGTTGAGAGTTCGGCCTACGAGCAGTACTTC. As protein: CASSLVESSAYEQYF.

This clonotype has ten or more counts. The CDR3 protein is CASSYGTGTKNIQYF. The CDR3 DNA reads TGTGCCAGCAGTTACGGGACAGGGACCAAAAACATTCAGTACTTC. The chain is built from TRBV6-5 and TRBJ2-4, with 9 bases fitting TRBD1. The CDR3 is 15 residues long. J gave up 2 bases and V 2 bases, and 1 base lay outside the gene matches. Per the germline V gene, CDR1 is MNHEY and CDR2 is SVGAGI.

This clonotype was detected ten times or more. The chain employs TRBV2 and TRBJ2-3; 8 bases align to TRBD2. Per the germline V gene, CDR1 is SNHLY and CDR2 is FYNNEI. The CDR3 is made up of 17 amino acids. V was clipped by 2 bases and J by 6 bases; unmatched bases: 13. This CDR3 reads CASSEYGLASFGDTQYF. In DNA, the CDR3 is TGTGCCAGCAGTGAATATGGACTAGCCTCCTTTGGGGATACGCAGTATTTT. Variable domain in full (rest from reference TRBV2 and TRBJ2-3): EPEVTQTPSHQVTQMGQEVILRCVPISNHLYFYWYRQILGQKVEFLVSFYNNEISEKSEIFDDQFSVERPDGSNFTLKIRSTKLEDSAMYFCASSEYGLASFGDTQYFGPGTRLTVL.

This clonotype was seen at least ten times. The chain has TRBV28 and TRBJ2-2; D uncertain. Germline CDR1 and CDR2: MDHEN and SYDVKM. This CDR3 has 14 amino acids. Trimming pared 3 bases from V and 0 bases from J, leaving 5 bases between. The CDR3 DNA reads TGTGCCAGCAGTTTCACCCCGAACACCGGGGAGCTGTTTTTT. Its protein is CASSFTPNTGELFF.

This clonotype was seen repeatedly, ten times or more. The CDR3 nucleotides are TGTGCCAGCAGCCGGACCCGACTAGCGCTCAACAATGAGCAGTTCTTC. It is translated as CASSRTRLALNNEQFF. The chain combines TRBV5-4 with TRBJ2-1, with TRBD2 matching over 8 bases. Germline V gene data show CDR1 as SGHNT and CDR2 as YYREEE (reference sequence). This CDR3 comprises 16 residues. The junction had 11 bases not matched to a gene; V was cut back by 4 bases and J by 5 bases.

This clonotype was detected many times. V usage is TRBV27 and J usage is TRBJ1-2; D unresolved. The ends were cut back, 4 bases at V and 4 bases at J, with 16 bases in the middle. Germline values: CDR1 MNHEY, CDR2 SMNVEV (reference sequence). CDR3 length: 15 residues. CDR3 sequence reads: CASSSESNQLYGYTF. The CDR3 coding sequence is TGTGCCAGCAGTTCAGAGAGTAACCAACTCTATGGCTACACCTTC.

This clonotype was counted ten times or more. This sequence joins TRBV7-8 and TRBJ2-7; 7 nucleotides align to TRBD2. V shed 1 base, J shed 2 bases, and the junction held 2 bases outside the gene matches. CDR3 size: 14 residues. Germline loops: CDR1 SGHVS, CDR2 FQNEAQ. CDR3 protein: CASSLGDYAYEQYF. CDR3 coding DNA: TGTGCCAGCAGCTTAGGGGACTATGCCTACGAGCAGTACTTC. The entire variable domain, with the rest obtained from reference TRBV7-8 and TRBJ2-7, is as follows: GAGVSQSPRYKVAKRGQDVALRCDPISGHVSLFWYQQALGQGPEFLTYFQNEAQLDKSGLPSDRFFAERPEGSVSTLKIQRTQQEDSAVYLCASSLGDYAYEQYFGPGTRLTVT.

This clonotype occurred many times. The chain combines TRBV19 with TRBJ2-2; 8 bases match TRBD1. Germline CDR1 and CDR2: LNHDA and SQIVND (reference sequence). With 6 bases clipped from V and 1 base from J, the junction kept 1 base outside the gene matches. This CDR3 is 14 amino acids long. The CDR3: CASSDRGNTGELFF. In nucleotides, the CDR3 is TGTGCCAGTAGCGACAGGGGGAACACCGGGGAGCTGTTTTTT.

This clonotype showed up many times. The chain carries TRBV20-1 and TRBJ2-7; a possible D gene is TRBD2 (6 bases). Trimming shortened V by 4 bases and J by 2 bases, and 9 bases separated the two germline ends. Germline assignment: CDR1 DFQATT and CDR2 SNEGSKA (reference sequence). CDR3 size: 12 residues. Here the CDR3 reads CSAMEGAYEQYF. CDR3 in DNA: TGCAGTGCTATGGAGGGCGCCTACGAGCAGTACTTC.

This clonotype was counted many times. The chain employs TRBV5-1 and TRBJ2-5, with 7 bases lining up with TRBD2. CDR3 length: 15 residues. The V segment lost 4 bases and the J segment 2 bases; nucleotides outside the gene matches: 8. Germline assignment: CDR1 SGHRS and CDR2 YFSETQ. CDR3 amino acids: CASSGQLAAQETQYF. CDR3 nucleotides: TGCGCCAGCAGCGGCCAGCTAGCGGCTCAAGAGACCCAGTACTTC.

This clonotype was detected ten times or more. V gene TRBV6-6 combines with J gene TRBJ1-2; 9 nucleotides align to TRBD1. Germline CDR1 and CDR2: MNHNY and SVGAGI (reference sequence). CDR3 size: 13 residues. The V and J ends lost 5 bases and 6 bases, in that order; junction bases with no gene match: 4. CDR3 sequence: CASSPGTGHGYTF. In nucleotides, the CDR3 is TGTGCCAGCAGTCCAGGGACAGGGCATGGCTACACCTTC.

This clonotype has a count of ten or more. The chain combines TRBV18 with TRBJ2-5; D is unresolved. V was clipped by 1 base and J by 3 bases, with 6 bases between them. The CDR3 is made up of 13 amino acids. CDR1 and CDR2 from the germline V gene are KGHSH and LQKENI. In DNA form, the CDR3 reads TGTGCCAGCTCACCACAGAATAAAGAGACCCAGTACTTC. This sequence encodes CASSPQNKETQYF.

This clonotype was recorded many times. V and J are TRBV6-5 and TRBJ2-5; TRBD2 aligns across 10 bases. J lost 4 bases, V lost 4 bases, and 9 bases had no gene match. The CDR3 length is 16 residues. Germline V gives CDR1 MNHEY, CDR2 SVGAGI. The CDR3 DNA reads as TGTGCCAGCAGTTCACCCCGGACTAGCGGCATAGAGACCCAGTACTTC. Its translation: CASSSPRTSGIETQYF.

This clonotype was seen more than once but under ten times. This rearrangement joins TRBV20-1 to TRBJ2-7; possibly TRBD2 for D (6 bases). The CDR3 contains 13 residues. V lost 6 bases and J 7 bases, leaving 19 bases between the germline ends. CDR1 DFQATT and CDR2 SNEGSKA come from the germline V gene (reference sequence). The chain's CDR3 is CSAASRLAWEQYF. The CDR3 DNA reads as TGCAGTGCCGCAAGTAGGCTAGCGTGGGAGCAGTACTTC.

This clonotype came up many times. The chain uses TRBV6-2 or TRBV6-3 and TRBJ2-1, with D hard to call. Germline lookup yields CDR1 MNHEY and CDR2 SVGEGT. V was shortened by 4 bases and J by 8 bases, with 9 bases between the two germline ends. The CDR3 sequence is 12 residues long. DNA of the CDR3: TGTGCCAGCAGTTCCTTTTTGGATGAGCAGTTCTTC. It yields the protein CASSSFLDEQFF.

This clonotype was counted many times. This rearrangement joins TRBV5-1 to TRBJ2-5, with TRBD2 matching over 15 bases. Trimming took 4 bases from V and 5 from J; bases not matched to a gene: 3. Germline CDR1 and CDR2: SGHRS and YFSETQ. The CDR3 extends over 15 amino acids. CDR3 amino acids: CASSRTSGRGETQYF. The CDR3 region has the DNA TGCGCCAGCAGCCGGACTAGCGGGAGGGGCGAGACCCAGTACTTC.

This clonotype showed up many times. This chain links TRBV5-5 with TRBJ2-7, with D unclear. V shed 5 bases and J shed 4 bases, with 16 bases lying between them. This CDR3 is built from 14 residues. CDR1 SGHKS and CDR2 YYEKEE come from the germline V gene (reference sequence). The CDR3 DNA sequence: TGTGCCAGCAGTTTTCAGATTTTCGGTTACGAGCAGTACTTC. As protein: CASSFQIFGYEQYF.

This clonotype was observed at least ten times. In DNA form, the CDR3 reads TGCGCCAGCAGCTTGGGACTAGCAGGACTCACCGGGGAGCTGTTTTTT. This codes for CASSLGLAGLTGELFF. The V call is TRBV5-1, the J call TRBJ2-2; 7 bases are a match to TRBD2. Germline CDR1 SGHRS, CDR2 YFSETQ. CDR3 length: 16 residues. J was trimmed by 4 bases and V by 0 bases; bases with no gene match: 6.